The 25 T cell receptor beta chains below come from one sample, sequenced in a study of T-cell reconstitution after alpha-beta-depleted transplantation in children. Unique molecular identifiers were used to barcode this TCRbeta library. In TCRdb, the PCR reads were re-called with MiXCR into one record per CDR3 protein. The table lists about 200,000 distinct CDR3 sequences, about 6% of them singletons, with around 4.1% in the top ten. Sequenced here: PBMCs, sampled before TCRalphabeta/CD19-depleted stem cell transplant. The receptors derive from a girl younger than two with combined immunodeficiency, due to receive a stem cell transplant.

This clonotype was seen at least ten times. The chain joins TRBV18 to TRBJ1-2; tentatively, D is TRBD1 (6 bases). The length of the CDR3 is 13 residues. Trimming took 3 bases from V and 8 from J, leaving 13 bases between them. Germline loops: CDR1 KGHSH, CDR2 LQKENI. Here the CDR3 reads CASSPPDRSGYTF. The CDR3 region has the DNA TGTGCCAGCTCACCGCCCGACAGGTCGGGCTACACCTTC.

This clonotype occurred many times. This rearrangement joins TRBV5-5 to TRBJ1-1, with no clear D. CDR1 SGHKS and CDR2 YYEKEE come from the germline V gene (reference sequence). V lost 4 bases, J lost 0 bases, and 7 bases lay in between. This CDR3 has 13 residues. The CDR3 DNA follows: TGTGCCAGCAGCCTCCCCATGAACACTGAAGCTTTCTTT. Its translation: CASSLPMNTEAFF.

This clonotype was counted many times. CDR3 sequence: CAIRVPSGGTYEQYF. In nucleotides, the CDR3 is TGTGCCATCAGGGTTCCTAGCGGGGGGACCTACGAGCAGTACTTC. The rearrangement links TRBV10-3 to TRBJ2-7; 11 positions match TRBD2. With V trimmed by 6 bases and J by 2 bases, 6 bases remained unmatched. This CDR3 spans 15 amino acids. Germline CDR1 ENHRY, CDR2 SYGVKD.

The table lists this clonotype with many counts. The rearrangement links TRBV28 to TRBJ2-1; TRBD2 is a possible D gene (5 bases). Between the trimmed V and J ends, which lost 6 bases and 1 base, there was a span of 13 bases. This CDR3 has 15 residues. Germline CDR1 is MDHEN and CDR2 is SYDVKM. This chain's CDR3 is CASRPPTGSYNEQFF. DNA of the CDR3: TGTGCCAGCAGGCCTCCAACGGGATCCTACAATGAGCAGTTCTTC.

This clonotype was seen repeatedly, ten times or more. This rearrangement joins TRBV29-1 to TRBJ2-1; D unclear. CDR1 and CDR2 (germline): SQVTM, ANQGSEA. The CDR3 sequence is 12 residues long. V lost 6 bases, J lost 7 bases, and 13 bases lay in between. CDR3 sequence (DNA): TGCAGCGTGACTCCGGGCTCAAATGAGCAGTTCTTC. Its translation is CSVTPGSNEQFF.

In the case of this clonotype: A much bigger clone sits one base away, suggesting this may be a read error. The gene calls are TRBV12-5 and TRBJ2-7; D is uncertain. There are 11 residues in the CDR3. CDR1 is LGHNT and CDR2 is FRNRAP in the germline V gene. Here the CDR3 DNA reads TGTGGTAGTGGTTTGGTGTACGAGCAGTACTTC. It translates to CGSGLVYEQYF.

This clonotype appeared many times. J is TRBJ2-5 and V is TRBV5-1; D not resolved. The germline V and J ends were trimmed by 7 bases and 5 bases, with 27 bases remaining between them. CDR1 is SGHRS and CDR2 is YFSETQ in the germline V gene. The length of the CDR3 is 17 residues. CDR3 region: CASSRNNRRSPMETQYF. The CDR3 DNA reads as TGCGCCAGCTCCCGTAACAACCGGAGATCCCCAATGGAGACCCAGTACTTC.

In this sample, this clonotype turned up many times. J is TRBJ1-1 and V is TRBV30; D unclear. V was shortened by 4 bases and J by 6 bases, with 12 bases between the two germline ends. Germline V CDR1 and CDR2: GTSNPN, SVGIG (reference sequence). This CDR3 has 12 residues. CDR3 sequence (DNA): TGTGCCTGGACCTCCGGTCATGCTGAAGCTTTCTTT. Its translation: CAWTSGHAEAFF. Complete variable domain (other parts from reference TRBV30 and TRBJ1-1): SQTIHQWPATLVQPVGSPLSLECTVEGTSNPNLYWYRQAAGRGLQLLFYSVGIGQISSEVPQNLSASRPQDRQFILSSKKLLLSDSGFYLCAWTSGHAEAFFGQGTRLTVV.

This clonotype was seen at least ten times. CDR3: CATSGGWNQPQHF. The DNA of the CDR3 is TGTGCCACCAGTGGAGGGTGGAATCAGCCCCAGCATTTT. The genes are TRBV24-1 and TRBJ1-5; D uncertain. CDR3 length: 13 amino acids. Germline CDR1 is KGHDR and CDR2 is SFDVKD. V lost 5 bases, J lost 4 bases, and 8 bases lay in between.

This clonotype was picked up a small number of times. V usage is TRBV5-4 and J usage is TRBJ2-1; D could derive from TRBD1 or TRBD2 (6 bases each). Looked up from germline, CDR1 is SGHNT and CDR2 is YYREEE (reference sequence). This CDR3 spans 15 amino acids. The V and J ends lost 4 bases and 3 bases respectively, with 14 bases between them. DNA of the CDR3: TGTGCCAGCAGCCCGACTAGAGGGGGCTACAATGAGCAGTTCTTC. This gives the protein CASSPTRGGYNEQFF.

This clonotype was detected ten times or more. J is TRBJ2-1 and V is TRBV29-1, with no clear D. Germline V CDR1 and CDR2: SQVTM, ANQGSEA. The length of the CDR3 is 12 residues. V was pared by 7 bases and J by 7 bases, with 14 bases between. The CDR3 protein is CSAWTFNNEQFF. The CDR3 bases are TGCAGCGCTTGGACCTTTAATAATGAGCAGTTCTTC.

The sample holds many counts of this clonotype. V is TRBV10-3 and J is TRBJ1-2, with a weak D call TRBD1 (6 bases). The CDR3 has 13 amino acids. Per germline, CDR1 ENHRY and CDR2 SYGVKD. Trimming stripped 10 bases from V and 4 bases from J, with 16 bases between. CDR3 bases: TGTGCCACCCTCCCGGGACATCTCTATGGCTACACCTTC. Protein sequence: CATLPGHLYGYTF.

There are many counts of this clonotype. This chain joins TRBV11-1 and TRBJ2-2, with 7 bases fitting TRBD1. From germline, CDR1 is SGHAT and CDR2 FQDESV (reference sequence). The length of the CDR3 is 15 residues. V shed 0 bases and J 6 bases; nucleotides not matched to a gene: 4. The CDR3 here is CASSLAETGSGELFF. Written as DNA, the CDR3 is TGTGCCAGCAGCTTAGCGGAGACAGGGTCCGGGGAGCTGTTTTTT.

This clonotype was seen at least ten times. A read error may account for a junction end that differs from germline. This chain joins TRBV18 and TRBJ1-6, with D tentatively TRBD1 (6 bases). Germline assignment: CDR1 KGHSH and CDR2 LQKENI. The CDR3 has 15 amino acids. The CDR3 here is CVSSQGGGHNSPLHF. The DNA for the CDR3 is TGTGTCAGCTCACAAGGGGGTGGTCATAATTCACCCCTCCACTTT.

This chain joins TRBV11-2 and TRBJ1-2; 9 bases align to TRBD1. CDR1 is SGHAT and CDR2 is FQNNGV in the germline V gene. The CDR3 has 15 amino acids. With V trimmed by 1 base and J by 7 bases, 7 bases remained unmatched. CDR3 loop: CASSLASTGGGGYTF. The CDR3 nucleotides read TGTGCCAGCAGCTTAGCCAGCACAGGGGGCGGTGGCTACACCTTC.

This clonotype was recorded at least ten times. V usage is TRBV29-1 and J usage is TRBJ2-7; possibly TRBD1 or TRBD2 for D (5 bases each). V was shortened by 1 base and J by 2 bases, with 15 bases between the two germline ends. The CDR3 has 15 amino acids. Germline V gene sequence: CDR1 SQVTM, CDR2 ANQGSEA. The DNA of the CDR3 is TGCAGCGTTGAAGGCCGGGACGGAGGACCCTACGAGCAGTACTTC. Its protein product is CSVEGRDGGPYEQYF.

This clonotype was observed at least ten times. The CDR3 coding sequence is TGCAGCGTCGGGGGAGGAGGGACCTCCTACAATGAGCAGTTCTTC. It is translated as CSVGGGGTSYNEQFF. The V gene is TRBV29-1, the J gene TRBJ2-1; D might be TRBD2 (6 bases). This CDR3 spans 15 amino acids. V was clipped by 6 bases and J by 0 bases, with 15 bases between them. Germline V gene sequence: CDR1 SQVTM, CDR2 ANQGSEA.

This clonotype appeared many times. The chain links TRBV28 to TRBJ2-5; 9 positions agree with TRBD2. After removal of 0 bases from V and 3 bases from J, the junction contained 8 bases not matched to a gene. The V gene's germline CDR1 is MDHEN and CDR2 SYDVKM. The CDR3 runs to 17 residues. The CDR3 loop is CASSLWMSGGQEETQYF. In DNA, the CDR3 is TGTGCCAGCAGTTTATGGATGAGCGGGGGGCAGGAAGAGACCCAGTACTTC.

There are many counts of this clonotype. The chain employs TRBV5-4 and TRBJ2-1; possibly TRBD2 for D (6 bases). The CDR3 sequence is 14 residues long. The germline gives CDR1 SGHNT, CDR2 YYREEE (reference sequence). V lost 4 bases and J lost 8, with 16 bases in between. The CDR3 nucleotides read TGTGCCAGCAGCCGGGTGACTAGTTCGGATGAGCAGTTCTTC. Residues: CASSRVTSSDEQFF.

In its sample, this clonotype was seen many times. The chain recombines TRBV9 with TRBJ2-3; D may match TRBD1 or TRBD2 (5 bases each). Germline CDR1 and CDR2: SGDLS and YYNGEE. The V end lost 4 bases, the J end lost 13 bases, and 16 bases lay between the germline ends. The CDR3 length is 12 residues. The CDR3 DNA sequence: TGTGCCAGCAGCTCAGGATCCCGGGGCAAGTATTTT. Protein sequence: CASSSGSRGKYF. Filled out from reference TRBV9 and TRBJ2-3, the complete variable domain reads DSGVTQTPKHLITATGQRVTLRCSPRSGDLSVYWYQQSLDQGLQFLIQYYNGEERAKGNILERFSAQQFPDLHSELNLSSLELGDSALYFCASSSGSRGKYFGPGTRLTVL.

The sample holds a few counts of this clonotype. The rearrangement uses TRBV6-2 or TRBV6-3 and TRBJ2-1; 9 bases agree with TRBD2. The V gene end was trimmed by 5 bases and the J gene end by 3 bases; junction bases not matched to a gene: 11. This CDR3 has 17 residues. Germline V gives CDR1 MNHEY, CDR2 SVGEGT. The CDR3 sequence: CASSPVPTSGYYNEQFF. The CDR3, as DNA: TGTGCCAGCAGTCCCGTTCCGACTAGCGGATACTACAATGAGCAGTTCTTC.

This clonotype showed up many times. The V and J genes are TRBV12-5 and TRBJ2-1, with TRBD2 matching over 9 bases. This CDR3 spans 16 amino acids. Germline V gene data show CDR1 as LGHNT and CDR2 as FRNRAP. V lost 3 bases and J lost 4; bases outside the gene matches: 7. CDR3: CASGFPLAGRYNEQFF. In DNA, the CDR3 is TGTGCTAGTGGTTTCCCCCTAGCGGGGCGTTACAATGAGCAGTTCTTC.

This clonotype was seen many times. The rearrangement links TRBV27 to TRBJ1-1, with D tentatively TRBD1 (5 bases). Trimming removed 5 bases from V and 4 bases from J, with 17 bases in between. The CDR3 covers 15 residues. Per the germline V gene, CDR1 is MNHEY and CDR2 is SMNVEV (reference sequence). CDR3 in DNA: TGTGCCAGCAGTACGGCAGGGTGGGATGGCACTGAAGCTTTCTTT. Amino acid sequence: CASSTAGWDGTEAFF.

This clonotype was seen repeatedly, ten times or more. DNA for the CDR3: TGTGCCACCAGTGATTTCGGGGAGAGGGCAGATACGCAGTATTTT. Its translation is CATSDFGERADTQYF. V gene TRBV24-1 combines with J gene TRBJ2-3; the D gene is possibly TRBD2 (5 bases). The CDR3 runs 15 residues. V lost 1 base, J lost 4 bases, and 11 bases lay in between. Germline V gives CDR1 KGHDR, CDR2 SFDVKD.

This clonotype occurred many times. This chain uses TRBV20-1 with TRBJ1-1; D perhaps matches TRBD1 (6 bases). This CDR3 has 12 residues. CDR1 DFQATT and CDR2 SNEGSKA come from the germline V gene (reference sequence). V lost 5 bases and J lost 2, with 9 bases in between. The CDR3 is CSAHRDNTEAFF. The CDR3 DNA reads TGCAGTGCTCACAGGGACAACACTGAAGCTTTCTTT.